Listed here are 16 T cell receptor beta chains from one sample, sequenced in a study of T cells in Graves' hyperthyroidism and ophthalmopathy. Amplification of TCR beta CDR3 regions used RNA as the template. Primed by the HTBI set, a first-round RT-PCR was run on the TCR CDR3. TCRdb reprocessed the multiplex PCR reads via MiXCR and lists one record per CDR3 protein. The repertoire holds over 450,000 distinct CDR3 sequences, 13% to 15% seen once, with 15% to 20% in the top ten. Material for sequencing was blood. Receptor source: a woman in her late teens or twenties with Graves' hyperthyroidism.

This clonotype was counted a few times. CDR3 sequence (DNA): TGCAGTGCTAGAGCGAGAAGGGTAGACAGTCTCGAGCAGTACTTC. Protein sequence: CSARARRVDSLEQYF. The chain uses TRBV20-1 and TRBJ2-7; TRBD1 might be the D (5 bases). V was pared by 1 base and J by 6 bases, with 19 bases between. Per the germline V gene, CDR1 is DFQATT and CDR2 is SNEGSKA (reference sequence). The CDR3 totals 15 residues.

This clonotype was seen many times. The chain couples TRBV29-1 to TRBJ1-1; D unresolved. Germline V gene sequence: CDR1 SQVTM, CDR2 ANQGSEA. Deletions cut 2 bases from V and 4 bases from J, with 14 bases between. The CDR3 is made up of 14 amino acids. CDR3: CSVESRLSGTEAFF. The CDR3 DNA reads TGCAGCGTTGAAAGCCGCCTTTCGGGCACTGAAGCTTTCTTT.

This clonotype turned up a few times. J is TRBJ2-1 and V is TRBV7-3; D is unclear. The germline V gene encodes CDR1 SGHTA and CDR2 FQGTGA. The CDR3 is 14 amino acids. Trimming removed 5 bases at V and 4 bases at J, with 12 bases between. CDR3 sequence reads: CASSPSARYNEQFF. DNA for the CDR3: TGTGCCAGCAGCCCCAGTGCCCGGTACAATGAGCAGTTCTTC.

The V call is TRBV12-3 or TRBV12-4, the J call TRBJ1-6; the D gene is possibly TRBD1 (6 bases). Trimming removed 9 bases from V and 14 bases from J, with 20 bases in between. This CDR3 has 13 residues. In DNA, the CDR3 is TGTGCCAGAACCCGGGACACACTATCTACCCTCCACTTT. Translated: CARTRDTLSTLHF.

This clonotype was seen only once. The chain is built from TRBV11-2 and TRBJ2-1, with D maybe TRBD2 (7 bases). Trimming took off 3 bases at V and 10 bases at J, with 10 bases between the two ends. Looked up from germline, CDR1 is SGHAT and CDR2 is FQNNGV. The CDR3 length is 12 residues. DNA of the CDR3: TGTGCCAGCAGCTTGGGGGGGGCGGAGCAGTTCTTC. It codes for CASSLGGAEQFF.

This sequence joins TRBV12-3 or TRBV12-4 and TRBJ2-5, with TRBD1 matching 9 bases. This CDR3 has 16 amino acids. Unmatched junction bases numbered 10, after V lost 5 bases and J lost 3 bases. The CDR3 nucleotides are TGTGCCAGCAGTCGGCCACCCCGGGACAGGGAAGAGACCCAGTACTTC. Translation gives CASSRPPRDREETQYF.

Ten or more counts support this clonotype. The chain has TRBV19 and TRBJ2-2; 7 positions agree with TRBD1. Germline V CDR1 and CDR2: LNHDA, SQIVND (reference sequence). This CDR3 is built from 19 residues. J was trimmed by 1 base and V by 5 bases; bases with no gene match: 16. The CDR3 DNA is TGTGCCAGTAGTTCACACAGGGGCAGGGCTACTAAGAACACCGGGGAGCTGTTTTTT. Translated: CASSSHRGRATKNTGELFF. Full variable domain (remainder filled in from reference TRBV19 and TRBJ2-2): DGGITQSPKYLFRKEGQNVTLSCEQNLNHDAMYWYRQDPGQGLRLIYYSQIVNDFQKGDIAEGYSVSREKKESFPLTVTSAQKNPTAFYLCASSSHRGRATKNTGELFFGEGSRLTVL.

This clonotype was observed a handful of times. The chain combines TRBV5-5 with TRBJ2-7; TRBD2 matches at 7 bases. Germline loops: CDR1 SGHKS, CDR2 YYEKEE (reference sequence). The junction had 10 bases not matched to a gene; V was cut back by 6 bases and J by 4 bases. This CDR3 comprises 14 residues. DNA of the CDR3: TGTGCCAGCACCCCGGGACCGGGGGGATACGAGCAGTACGTC. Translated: CASTPGPGGYEQYV.

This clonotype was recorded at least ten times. The CDR3 loop is CSSDPVDYGYTF. The CDR3 region has the DNA TGCAGCTCGGACCCGGTGGACTATGGCTACACCTTC. This chain links TRBV29-1 with TRBJ1-2, with D unresolved. Germline V lookup: CDR1 SQVTM, CDR2 ANQGSEA. This CDR3 spans 12 amino acids. V gave up 8 bases and J gave up 3 bases, with 13 bases separating them. Variable domain in full (rest from reference TRBV29-1 and TRBJ1-2): SAVISQKPSRDICQRGTSLTIQCQVDSQVTMMFWYRQQPGQSLTLIATANQGSEATYESGFVIDKFPISRPNLTFSTLTVSNMSPEDSSIYLCSSDPVDYGYTFGSGTRLTVV.

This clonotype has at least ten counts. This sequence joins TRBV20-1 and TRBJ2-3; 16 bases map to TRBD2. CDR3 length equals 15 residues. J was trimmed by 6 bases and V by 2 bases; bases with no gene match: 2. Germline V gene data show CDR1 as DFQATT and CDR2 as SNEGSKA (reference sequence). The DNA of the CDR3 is TGCAGTGCTAGACCGGGACTAGCGGGGGGGGATACGCAGTATTTT. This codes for CSARPGLAGGDTQYF.

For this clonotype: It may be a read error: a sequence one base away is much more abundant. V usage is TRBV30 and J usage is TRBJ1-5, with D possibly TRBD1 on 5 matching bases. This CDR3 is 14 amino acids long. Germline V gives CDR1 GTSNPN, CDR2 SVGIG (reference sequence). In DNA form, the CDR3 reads TGTGCCGGGAGGAGACAGAATAGCAATCAGCCCCAGCATTTT. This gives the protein CAGRRQNSNQPQHF.

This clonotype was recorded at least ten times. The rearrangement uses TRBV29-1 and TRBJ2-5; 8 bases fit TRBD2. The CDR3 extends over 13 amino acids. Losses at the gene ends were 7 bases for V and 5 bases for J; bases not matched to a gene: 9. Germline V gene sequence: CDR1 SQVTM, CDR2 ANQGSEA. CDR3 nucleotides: TGCAGCGGGCGGGGGGATGTATGGGAGACCCAGTACTTC. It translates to CSGRGDVWETQYF.

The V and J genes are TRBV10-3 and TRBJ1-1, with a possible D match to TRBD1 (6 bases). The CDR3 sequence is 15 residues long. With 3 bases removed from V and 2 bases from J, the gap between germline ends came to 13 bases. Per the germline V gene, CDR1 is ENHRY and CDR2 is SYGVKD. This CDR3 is CAISDNQGPNTEAFF. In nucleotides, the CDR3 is TGTGCCATCAGTGATAATCAGGGGCCCAACACTGAAGCTTTCTTT.

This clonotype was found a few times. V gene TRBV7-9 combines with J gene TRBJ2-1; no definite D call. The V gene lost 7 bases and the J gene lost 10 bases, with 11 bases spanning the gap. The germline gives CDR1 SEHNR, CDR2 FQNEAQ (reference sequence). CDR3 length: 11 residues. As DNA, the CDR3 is TGTGCCAGCATGGGTAAAGTAGAGCAGTTCTTC. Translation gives CASMGKVEQFF.

The CDR3 DNA reads as TGTGCCAGCAGTTCCGGGACAGGGGGCGATGGCTACACCTTC. Translation: CASSSGTGGDGYTF. This chain joins TRBV12-3 or TRBV12-4 and TRBJ1-2; 12 bases line up with TRBD1. The CDR3 length is 14 residues. J lost 6 bases, V lost 4 bases, and 3 bases had no gene match.

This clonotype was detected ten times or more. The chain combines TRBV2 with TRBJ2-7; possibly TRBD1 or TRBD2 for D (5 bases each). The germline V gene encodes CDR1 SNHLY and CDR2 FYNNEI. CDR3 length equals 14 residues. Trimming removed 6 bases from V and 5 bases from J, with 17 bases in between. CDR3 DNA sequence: TGTGCCAGCAGATCCCGGCTGGGGGTCCACGAGCAGTACTTC. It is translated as CASRSRLGVHEQYF.